This entry lists 25 T cell receptor beta chains sequenced from one sample in a study of long-term antiretroviral therapy in people with HIV. Sequencing relied on immunoSEQ assay v3.0, run at survey level. Generated by immunoSEQ multiplex PCR, the TCRdb table keeps only in-frame clones and is missing some. This sample yields around 23,000 clones, of which roughly 89% are seen a single time; approximately 8.4% belongs to the top ten. The specimen was unsorted PBMCs, collected 1.8 years before starting antiretroviral therapy. These receptors came from a middle-aged man with HIV.

This chain uses TRBV11-2 with TRBJ1-1; D is unresolved. This CDR3 contains 14 residues. Germline assignment: CDR1 SGHAT and CDR2 FQNNGV. V lost 0 bases, J lost 5 bases, and 10 bases lay in between. DNA of the CDR3: TGTGCCAGCAGCTTAGATAGGAGTTCTACTGAAGCTTTCTTT. Amino acid sequence: CASSLDRSSTEAFF.

There are a few counts of this clone. This chain uses TRBV10-1 with TRBJ2-7; TRBD2 aligns across 9 bases. CDR1 is WNHNN and CDR2 is SYGVQD in the germline V gene (reference sequence). This CDR3 comprises 14 residues. The CDR3 region is CATSAGGPGYEQYF. CDR3 bases: TGCGCAACATCGGCGGGAGGGCCCGGGTACGAGCAGTACTTC.

CDR3 region: CSGSGGADTQYF. In DNA, the CDR3 is TGCAGCGGCAGCGGGGGGGCCGATACGCAGTATTTT. The chain recombines TRBV29-1 with TRBJ2-3; 10 nucleotides match TRBD2. Unmatched junction bases numbered 4, after V lost 7 bases and J lost 6 bases. The germline gives CDR1 SQVTM, CDR2 ANQGSEA. This CDR3 spans 12 amino acids.

The chain employs TRBV5-1 and TRBJ2-7; 12 bases match TRBD2. Looked up from germline, CDR1 is SGHRS and CDR2 is YFSETQ. Trimming cost V 2 bases and J 4 bases; bases outside gene matches: 4. This CDR3 is 15 amino acids long. The CDR3 nucleotides read TGCGCCAGCAGCTTCCGACTAGCGGGGGAGTACGAGCAGTACTTC. Its translation: CASSFRLAGEYEQYF.

The chain joins TRBV5-5 to TRBJ1-6, with TRBD1 matching 7 bases. CDR3 length: 15 amino acids. Germline assignment: CDR1 SGHKS and CDR2 YYEKEE (reference sequence). V lost 1 base and J lost 6; bases outside the gene matches: 4. The CDR3 protein is CASSLFRGSNSPLHF. The CDR3 DNA follows: TGTGCCAGCAGCTTGTTCAGGGGGAGTAATTCACCCCTCCACTTT.

The J gene is TRBJ1-1, the V gene TRBV7-8; weak D call: TRBD1 (5 bases). This CDR3 contains 12 residues. The germline gives CDR1 SGHVS, CDR2 FQNEAQ. V was clipped by 4 bases and J by 8 bases, with 11 bases between them. CDR3 region: CASSYLGQEAFF. CDR3 sequence (DNA): TGTGCCAGCAGCTACCTTGGACAAGAAGCTTTCTTT.

The chain recombines TRBV29-1 with TRBJ1-2; 9 positions match TRBD1. The CDR3 extends over 12 amino acids. Germline V lookup: CDR1 SQVTM, CDR2 ANQGSEA. V was clipped by 6 bases and J by 5 bases; unmatched bases: 4. As DNA, the CDR3 is TGCAGCGTCGGGACAGGGTATTATGGCTACACCTTC. Its protein product is CSVGTGYYGYTF.

This clone was detected only once. This chain connects TRBV6-1 to TRBJ2-5, with TRBD1 identical over 7 bases. Unmatched junction bases numbered 7, after V lost 0 bases and J lost 3 bases. CDR1 is MNHNS, CDR2 SASEGT, per germline. The CDR3 extends over 16 amino acids. The CDR3 here is CASSEAPGTAKETQYF. Here the CDR3 DNA reads TGTGCCAGCAGTGAAGCCCCTGGGACAGCTAAAGAGACCCAGTACTTC.

The V and J genes are TRBV2 and TRBJ1-1, with TRBD1 as a possible D gene (6 bases). There are 16 residues in the CDR3. Per the germline V gene, CDR1 is SNHLY and CDR2 is FYNNEI. V dropped 2 bases and J dropped 1 base, with 14 bases sitting between them. DNA for the CDR3: TGTGCCAGCAGTGAACCGAAGGGGGAGGGGAACACTGAAGCTTTCTTT. Protein: CASSEPKGEGNTEAFF.

The genes are TRBV7-2 and TRBJ1-4; D is undetermined. V lost 1 base and J lost 8, with 14 bases in between. Germline-derived CDR1 and CDR2 are SGHTA and FQGNSA. The CDR3 extends over 15 amino acids. DNA of the CDR3: TGTGCCAGCAGCTTAGTAACCGGTGGAGGCGAAAAACTGTTTTTT. This gives the protein CASSLVTGGGEKLFF.

CDR3 amino acids: CAWTGTGNYEQYF. CDR3 DNA: TGTGCCTGGACAGGGACGGGTAACTACGAGCAGTACTTC. The genes are TRBV30 and TRBJ2-7; D may match TRBD1 or TRBD2 (5 bases each). The CDR3 is made up of 13 amino acids. Trimming removed 4 bases at V and 3 bases at J, with 13 bases between. The germline gives CDR1 GTSNPN, CDR2 SVGIG (reference sequence).

This chain connects TRBV7-3 to TRBJ1-2, with a weak D call TRBD1 (5 bases). Germline V gene lookup returns CDR1 SGHTA and CDR2 FQGTGA. V lost 5 bases, J lost 8 bases, and 15 bases lay in between. This CDR3 is built from 13 residues. This CDR3 reads CASSPTGTGGYTF. The CDR3 nucleotides read TGTGCCAGCAGCCCTACCGGGACGGGGGGCTACACCTTC. The full variable domain, rest sourced from reference TRBV7-3 and TRBJ1-2, is GAGVSQTPSNKVTEKGKYVELRCDPISGHTALYWYRQSLGQGPEFLIYFQGTGAADDSGLPNDRFFAVRPEGSVSTLKIQRTERGDSAVYLCASSPTGTGGYTFGSGTRLTVV.

V usage is TRBV7-9 and J usage is TRBJ1-1, with no clear D. Trimming left V 3 bases short and J 2 bases short, with 13 bases between. The CDR3 runs to 15 residues. The germline CDR1 and CDR2 sequences are SEHNR and FQNEAQ (reference sequence). The CDR3 bases are TGTGCCAGCAGCTTCCCGCCTGAGACCAACACTGAAGCTTTCTTT. Its protein product is CASSFPPETNTEAFF. Full variable domain (missing parts from reference TRBV7-9 and TRBJ1-1): DTGVSQNPRHKITKRGQNVTFRCDPISEHNRLYWYRQTLGQGPEFLTYFQNEAQLEKSRLLSDRFSAERPKGSFSTLEIQRTEQGDSAMYLCASSFPPETNTEAFFGQGTRLTVV.

The chain is built from TRBV6-6 and TRBJ1-2; D unresolved. In germline, CDR1 is MNHNY, CDR2 SVGAGI (reference sequence). V gave up 0 bases and J gave up 1 base, with 3 bases separating them. The CDR3 is 13 residues long. This CDR3 reads CASSYSLNYGYTF. The CDR3 nucleotides read TGTGCCAGCAGTTACTCGCTTAACTATGGCTACACCTTC.

The chain combines TRBV19 with TRBJ1-2; D is unresolved. CDR3 length equals 13 residues. V dropped 1 base and J dropped 5 bases, with 8 bases sitting between them. The germline CDR1 and CDR2 sequences are LNHDA and SQIVND (reference sequence). The CDR3 region has the DNA TGTGCCAGTAGTATAGGATACGGTTATGGCTACACCTTC. It translates to CASSIGYGYGYTF. The full variable domain, its missing parts supplied by reference TRBV19 and TRBJ1-2, is DGGITQSPKYLFRKEGQNVTLSCEQNLNHDAMYWYRQDPGQGLRLIYYSQIVNDFQKGDIAEGYSVSREKKESFPLTVTSAQKNPTAFYLCASSIGYGYGYTFGSGTRLTVV.

The V and J genes are TRBV7-9 and TRBJ2-3; D call uncertain. The V end lost 1 base, the J end lost 1 base, and 6 bases lay between the germline ends. Germline-derived CDR1 and CDR2 are SEHNR and FQNEAQ (reference sequence). This CDR3 has 14 amino acids. The CDR3 DNA reads TGTGCCAGCAGCTTAGTGGGCGGCACAGATACGCAGTATTTT. The encoded protein is CASSLVGGTDTQYF.

CDR3 amino acids: CAIRGGGTSERYEQYF. The CDR3 DNA reads as TGTGCCATCAGGGGGGGCGGGACTAGCGAACGATACGAGCAGTACTTC. The chain employs TRBV10-3 and TRBJ2-7, with 10 bases identical to TRBD2. V was clipped by 6 bases and J by 4 bases; unmatched bases: 12. The CDR3 spans 16 residues. Germline loops: CDR1 ENHRY, CDR2 SYGVKD.

The chain has TRBV5-4 and TRBJ2-5, with D possibly TRBD2 on 5 matching bases. CDR3 length equals 14 residues. The germline gives CDR1 SGHNT, CDR2 YYREEE (reference sequence). Trimming left V 1 base short and J 2 bases short, with 9 bases between. Here the CDR3 reads CASSLNKRQETQYF. In DNA, the CDR3 is TGTGCCAGCAGCTTGAATAAGCGGCAAGAGACCCAGTACTTC.

The rearrangement links TRBV10-1 to TRBJ2-3; D not certain. Germline V lookup: CDR1 WNHNN, CDR2 SYGVQD (reference sequence). This CDR3 is built from 13 residues. Trimming cost V 6 bases and J 4 bases, with 11 bases left between them. The CDR3 protein is CASSPIFSDTQYF. In nucleotides, the CDR3 is TGCGCCAGCAGCCCAATTTTCTCAGATACGCAGTATTTT.

The CDR3 here is CASRDLGNTEAFF. The DNA of the CDR3 is TGTGCCAGCAGAGATCTGGGGAACACTGAAGCTTTCTTT. V gene TRBV2 combines with J gene TRBJ1-1; D remains ambiguous. Germline loops: CDR1 SNHLY, CDR2 FYNNEI. There are 13 residues in the CDR3. The V end lost 6 bases, the J end lost 1 base, and 9 bases lay between the germline ends.

V and J are TRBV5-1 and TRBJ2-5, with TRBD2 as a possible D gene (5 bases). The V end was cut by 3 bases, the J end by 0 bases, with 9 bases between. Germline V lookup: CDR1 SGHRS, CDR2 YFSETQ. The CDR3 runs 14 residues. CDR3 coding DNA: TGCGCCAGCAGCTGGACGGGGAACCAAGAGACCCAGTACTTC. It codes for CASSWTGNQETQYF.

The chain joins TRBV19 to TRBJ2-2, with D uncertain. Trimming stripped 3 bases from V and 0 bases from J, with 8 bases between. The CDR3 runs to 15 residues. Germline CDR1 LNHDA, CDR2 SQIVND (reference sequence). This chain's CDR3 is CASSMHRPNTGELFF. In nucleotides, the CDR3 is TGTGCCAGTAGTATGCACAGACCGAACACCGGGGAGCTGTTTTTT.

Relative to its sample, this clone is medium-sized. The gene calls are TRBV18 and TRBJ2-3; D ambiguous. The CDR3 has 15 residues. The germline V gene encodes CDR1 KGHSH and CDR2 LQKENI. Trimming shortened V by 2 bases and J by 1 base, and 10 bases separated the two germline ends. DNA of the CDR3: TGTGCCAGCTCACCAACCGGGTTCCGCACAGATACGCAGTATTTT. It specifies CASSPTGFRTDTQYF.

This chain connects TRBV6-1 to TRBJ2-1; 7 bases fit TRBD2. In germline, CDR1 is MNHNS, CDR2 SASEGT. V shed 0 bases and J 3 bases; nucleotides not matched to a gene: 5. CDR3 length equals 16 residues. This chain's CDR3 is CASSEARAGVYNEQFF. The CDR3 DNA follows: TGTGCCAGCAGTGAAGCCCGGGCGGGGGTCTACAATGAGCAGTTCTTC.

The genes are TRBV30 and TRBJ1-1, with D uncertain. V lost 2 bases to trimming and J lost 3 bases, with 10 bases between them. Germline lookup yields CDR1 GTSNPN and CDR2 SVGIG (reference sequence). There are 13 residues in the CDR3. CDR3 residues: CAWSKNRDTEAFF. The CDR3 bases are TGTGCCTGGAGTAAAAATCGGGACACTGAAGCTTTCTTT.